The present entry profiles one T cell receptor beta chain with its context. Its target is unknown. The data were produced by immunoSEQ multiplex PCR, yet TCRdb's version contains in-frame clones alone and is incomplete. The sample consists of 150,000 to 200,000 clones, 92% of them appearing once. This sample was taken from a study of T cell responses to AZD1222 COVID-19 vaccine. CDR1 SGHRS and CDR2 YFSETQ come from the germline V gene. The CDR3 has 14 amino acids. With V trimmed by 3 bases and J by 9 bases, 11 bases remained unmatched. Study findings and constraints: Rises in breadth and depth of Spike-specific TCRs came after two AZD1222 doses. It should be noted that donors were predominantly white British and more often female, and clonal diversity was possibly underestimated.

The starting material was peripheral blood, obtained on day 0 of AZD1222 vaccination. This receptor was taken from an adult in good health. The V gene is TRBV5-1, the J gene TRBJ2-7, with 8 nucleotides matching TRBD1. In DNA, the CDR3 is TGCGCCAGCAGCTCCTCAGGGGGCCTCGAAGGGCAGTACTTC. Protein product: CASSSSGGLEGQYF. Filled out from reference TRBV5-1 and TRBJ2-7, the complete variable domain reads KAGVTQTPRYLIKTRGQQVTLSCSPISGHRSVSWYQQTPGQGLQFLFEYFSETQRNKGNFPGRFSGRQFSNSRSEMNVSTLELGDSALYLCASSSSGGLEGQYFGPGTRLTVT.